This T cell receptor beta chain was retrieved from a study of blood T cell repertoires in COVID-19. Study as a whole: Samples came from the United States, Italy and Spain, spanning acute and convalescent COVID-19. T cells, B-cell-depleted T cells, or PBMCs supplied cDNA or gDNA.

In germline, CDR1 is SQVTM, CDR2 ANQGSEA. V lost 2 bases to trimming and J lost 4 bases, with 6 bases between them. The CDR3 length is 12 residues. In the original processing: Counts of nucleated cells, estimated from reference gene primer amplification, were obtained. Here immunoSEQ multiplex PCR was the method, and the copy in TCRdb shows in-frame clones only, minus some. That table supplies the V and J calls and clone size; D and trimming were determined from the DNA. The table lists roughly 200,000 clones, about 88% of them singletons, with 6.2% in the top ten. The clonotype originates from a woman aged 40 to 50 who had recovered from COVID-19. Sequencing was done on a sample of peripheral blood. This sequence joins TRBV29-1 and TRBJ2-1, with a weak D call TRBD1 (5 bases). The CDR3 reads CSVEHRYNEQFF. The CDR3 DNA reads TGCAGCGTTGAACACAGGTACAATGAGCAGTTCTTC.